The 27 T cell receptor beta chains below all came from one sample that was sequenced in a study of T cell changes during pregnancy in multiple sclerosis. Here immunoSEQ multiplex PCR was the method, and the copy in TCRdb shows in-frame clones only, minus some. The sample has tens of thousands of clones; 90% to 95% are singletons. The specimen was peripheral blood, collected after pregnancy. The receptor set was obtained from a female donor with multiple sclerosis, enrolled in a pregnancy study.

The J gene is TRBJ1-1, the V gene TRBV9, with D uncertain. V lost 0 bases to trimming and J lost 4 bases, with 7 bases between them. This CDR3 comprises 13 residues. The germline V gene encodes CDR1 SGDLS and CDR2 YYNGEE. The CDR3 spells CASSVGDITEAFF. Written as DNA, the CDR3 is TGTGCCAGCAGCGTAGGCGATATCACTGAAGCTTTCTTT. Based on the CDR3 plus reference TRBV9 and TRBJ1-1, the full variable domain is DSGVTQTPKHLITATGQRVTLRCSPRSGDLSVYWYQQSLDQGLQFLIQYYNGEERAKGNILERFSAQQFPDLHSELNLSSLELGDSALYFCASSVGDITEAFFGQGTRLTVV.

The rearrangement uses TRBV18 and TRBJ1-6, with TRBD1 matching over 9 bases. CDR1 is KGHSH and CDR2 is LQKENI in the germline V gene. V shed 8 bases, J shed 6 bases, and the junction held 5 bases outside the gene matches. The CDR3 is 14 residues long. CDR3 in DNA: TGTGCCAGCGCACAGGGGGCTAGTAATTCACCCCTCCACTTT. It translates to CASAQGASNSPLHF.

This chain uses TRBV6-5 with TRBJ1-5; TRBD1 might be the D (6 bases). The V gene lost 6 bases and the J gene lost 3 bases, with 12 bases spanning the gap. This CDR3 contains 14 residues. The germline V gene encodes CDR1 MNHEY and CDR2 SVGAGI. For the CDR3, the DNA is TGTGCCAGCAGGAGGACAGCACTCAATCAGCCCCAGCATTTT. It codes for CASRRTALNQPQHF.

The J gene is TRBJ1-2, the V gene TRBV7-6, with TRBD1 identical over 7 bases. CDR1 SGHVS and CDR2 FNYEAQ come from the germline V gene. The CDR3 consists of 17 residues. With 5 bases clipped from V and 2 bases from J, the junction kept 14 bases outside the gene matches. The CDR3 protein is CASSPRLQGGSNYGYTF. The CDR3 nucleotides read TGTGCCAGCAGCCCACGCCTCCAGGGGGGTTCCAACTATGGCTACACCTTC.

The gene calls are TRBV29-1 and TRBJ1-2; TRBD1 is a possible D gene (6 bases). The CDR3 spans 13 residues. V gave up 2 bases and J gave up 2 bases, with 9 bases separating them. Per germline, CDR1 SQVTM and CDR2 ANQGSEA. In DNA form, the CDR3 reads TGCAGCGTTGAACCCGGACAGAACTATGGCTACACCTTC. This gives the protein CSVEPGQNYGYTF.

The J gene is TRBJ1-4, the V gene TRBV5-4, with D perhaps TRBD1 (6 bases). V dropped 2 bases and J dropped 4 bases, with 15 bases sitting between them. There are 16 residues in the CDR3. Germline lookup yields CDR1 SGHNT and CDR2 YYREEE (reference sequence). The CDR3 reads CASSLGGWGRNEKLFF. In DNA form, the CDR3 reads TGTGCCAGCAGCTTAGGGGGTTGGGGTCGTAATGAAAAACTGTTTTTT.

The J gene is TRBJ2-3, the V gene TRBV7-8; perhaps TRBD1 as D (6 bases). V shed 6 bases and J shed 0 bases, with 13 bases lying between them. This CDR3 contains 15 residues. Germline V gene sequence: CDR1 SGHVS, CDR2 FQNEAQ. CDR3 in amino acids: CASSSMGASTDTQYF. DNA for the CDR3: TGTGCCAGCAGTTCTATGGGGGCTAGCACAGATACGCAGTATTTT.

The chain couples TRBV15 to TRBJ2-6; D ambiguous. Trimming removed 0 bases at V and 2 bases at J, with 8 bases between. This CDR3 is 16 amino acids long. Germline loops: CDR1 LNHNV, CDR2 YYDKDF (reference sequence). CDR3 bases: TGTGCCACCAGCAGAGAGAGGCAGACTGGGGCCAACGTCCTGACTTTC. Translation: CATSRERQTGANVLTF.

The V call is TRBV6-1, the J call TRBJ1-1; D not resolved. The CDR3 runs 17 residues. The V end lost 4 bases, the J end lost 4 bases, and 22 bases lay between the germline ends. Germline CDR1 and CDR2: MNHNS and SASEGT. CDR3 protein: CASSVRGVGNLPTEAFF. In DNA, the CDR3 is TGTGCCAGCAGTGTCCGGGGAGTTGGAAACCTCCCCACTGAAGCTTTCTTT.

This sequence joins TRBV7-9 and TRBJ2-7, with 9 bases that match TRBD1. Per the germline V gene, CDR1 is SEHNR and CDR2 is FQNEAQ (reference sequence). The CDR3 consists of 12 residues. V lost 4 bases and J lost 5; bases outside the gene matches: 0. The CDR3: CASSWTGDEQYF. The CDR3 DNA reads TGTGCCAGCAGCTGGACAGGGGACGAGCAGTACTTC.

This clone appeared once. The V call is TRBV29-1, the J call TRBJ1-1; 7 positions agree with TRBD1. This CDR3 comprises 13 residues. With 3 bases clipped from V and 3 bases from J, the junction kept 4 bases outside the gene matches. Germline CDR1 and CDR2: SQVTM and ANQGSEA. Here the CDR3 DNA reads TGCAGCGTTGAGCGTACAGGGGACACTGAAGCTTTCTTT. Protein: CSVERTGDTEAFF.

The chain recombines TRBV4-3 with TRBJ1-2; 10 positions agree with TRBD1. The germline V gene encodes CDR1 LGHNA and CDR2 YSLEER. Losses at the gene ends were 0 bases for V and 7 bases for J; bases not matched to a gene: 8. There are 16 residues in the CDR3. This chain's CDR3 is CASSQDDRDRGPGYTF. The CDR3 DNA sequence: TGCGCCAGCAGCCAAGATGACCGGGACAGGGGTCCTGGCTACACCTTC.

The chain employs TRBV6-5 and TRBJ1-6; D perhaps matches TRBD1 (5 bases). The V and J ends lost 5 bases and 5 bases respectively, with 13 bases between them. CDR1 is MNHEY and CDR2 is SVGAGI in the germline V gene. The CDR3 runs 15 residues. CDR3 region: CASSTGGWDNSPLHF. Written as DNA, the CDR3 is TGTGCCAGCAGTACAGGAGGGTGGGATAATTCACCCCTCCACTTT.

The chain has TRBV4-2 and TRBJ2-5, with a possible D match to TRBD1 (6 bases). The CDR3 covers 14 residues. The V end was cut by 4 bases, the J end by 1 base, with 10 bases between. Germline CDR1 LGHNA, CDR2 YNFKEQ. The chain's CDR3 is CASSPGQSQETQYF. CDR3 nucleotide sequence: TGTGCCAGCAGCCCTGGACAGAGCCAAGAGACCCAGTACTTC.

The chain employs TRBV11-2 and TRBJ2-7, with a possible D match to TRBD1 (5 bases). The V and J ends lost 0 bases and 1 base respectively, with 7 bases between them. The CDR3 runs 14 residues. CDR1 SGHAT and CDR2 FQNNGV come from the germline V gene. CDR3 amino acids: CASSLDQGSYEQYF. CDR3 in DNA: TGTGCCAGCAGCTTAGACCAGGGATCCTACGAGCAGTACTTC.

The chain has TRBV18 and TRBJ1-5; 10 nucleotides match TRBD1. Germline loops: CDR1 KGHSH, CDR2 LQKENI. Trimming at V came to 5 bases and at J to 5 bases, leaving 3 bases not matched to a gene. The CDR3 length is 14 residues. The CDR3 protein is CASSAGTGDQPQHF. For the CDR3, the DNA is TGTGCCAGCTCAGCGGGGACAGGGGATCAGCCCCAGCATTTT.

The V gene is TRBV7-9, the J gene TRBJ2-7, with 7 bases lining up with TRBD1. The CDR3 runs to 15 residues. The V and J ends lost 3 bases and 1 base, in that order; junction bases with no gene match: 6. Germline V lookup: CDR1 SEHNR, CDR2 FQNEAQ (reference sequence). The CDR3 DNA reads TGTGCCAGCAGCTTTAGGGACAGCGCTTCCTACGAGCAGTACTTC. This encodes CASSFRDSASYEQYF.

This clone is a singleton in its sample. This sequence joins TRBV4-2 and TRBJ2-3, with 11 bases matching TRBD2. CDR1 is LGHNA and CDR2 is YNFKEQ in the germline V gene. The junction had 7 bases not matched to a gene; V was cut back by 0 bases and J by 2 bases. This CDR3 is built from 18 residues. The CDR3 DNA sequence: TGTGCCAGCAGCCAAGAAGGTACTAGCGGGGGCCCCACAGATACGCAGTATTTT. This translates into CASSQEGTSGGPTDTQYF.

V and J are TRBV30 and TRBJ2-3; 10 bases match TRBD2. Trimming removed 3 bases from V and 3 bases from J; junction bases left unmatched: 6. The length of the CDR3 is 15 residues. Germline lookup yields CDR1 GTSNPN and CDR2 SVGIG (reference sequence). The CDR3 here is CAWSQRGGLTDTQYF. In DNA, the CDR3 is TGTGCCTGGAGCCAGCGGGGGGGCCTGACAGATACGCAGTATTTT.

This chain uses TRBV5-6 with TRBJ1-5; perhaps TRBD1 as D (5 bases). With 2 bases removed from V and 1 base from J, the gap between germline ends came to 10 bases. CDR1 and CDR2 (germline): SGHDT, YYEEEE. This CDR3 is 15 amino acids long. The CDR3 reads CASSFWGGSNQPQHF. CDR3 DNA: TGTGCCAGCAGCTTCTGGGGGGGGAGCAATCAGCCCCAGCATTTT. Full variable domain (remainder filled in from reference TRBV5-6 and TRBJ1-5): DAGVTQSPTHLIKTRGQQVTLRCSPKSGHDTVSWYQQALGQGPQFIFQYYEEEERQRGNFPDRFSGHQFPNYSSELNVNALLLGDSALYLCASSFWGGSNQPQHFGDGTRLSIL.

This chain links TRBV6-5 with TRBJ1-5, with D perhaps TRBD1 (5 bases). The V gene lost 8 bases and the J gene lost 7 bases, with 15 bases spanning the gap. The CDR3 sequence is 13 residues long. Germline CDR1 and CDR2: MNHEY and SVGAGI. CDR3 coding DNA: TGTGCCAGCGGGGACTCCCGTAGGCAGCCCCAGCATTTT. Encoded protein: CASGDSRRQPQHF.

J is TRBJ2-7 and V is TRBV7-2, with a possible D match to TRBD1 (5 bases). The ends were cut back, 1 base at V and 6 bases at J, with 7 bases in the middle. Germline V gene lookup returns CDR1 SGHTA and CDR2 FQGNSA. CDR3 length: 12 amino acids. CDR3 residues: CASSLEGVEQYF. CDR3 DNA: TGTGCCAGCAGCTTAGAAGGGGTCGAGCAGTACTTC.

V gene TRBV5-6 combines with J gene TRBJ1-2; TRBD1 agrees at 8 bases. Trimming cost V 5 bases and J 7 bases; bases outside gene matches: 7. Germline loops: CDR1 SGHDT, CDR2 YYEEEE. The CDR3 has 13 amino acids. As DNA, the CDR3 is TGTGCCAGCAGGATACAGGGGGAGTTTGGCTACACCTTC. Translating gives CASRIQGEFGYTF.

The V gene is TRBV6-6, the J gene TRBJ1-2; 12 positions agree with TRBD1. Losses at the gene ends were 10 bases for V and 8 bases for J; bases not matched to a gene: 17. Germline V lookup: CDR1 MNHNY, CDR2 SVGAGI (reference sequence). The CDR3 has 16 amino acids. CDR3 residues: CATSLGTGGSLVGYTF. Written as DNA, the CDR3 is TGTGCCACCTCCCTGGGGACAGGGGGCTCTTTGGTCGGCTACACCTTC.

The chain combines TRBV27 with TRBJ1-5; D gene unclear. CDR3 length: 16 amino acids. Germline assignment: CDR1 MNHEY and CDR2 SMNVEV (reference sequence). With 8 bases removed from V and 7 bases from J, the gap between germline ends came to 24 bases. The CDR3 nucleotides read TGTGCCAGCGCCACGACGGCAGCGATAAGGATCCAGCCCCAGCATTTT. Translation: CASATTAAIRIQPQHF.

The rearrangement links TRBV9 to TRBJ1-1; 8 positions match TRBD1. Germline CDR1 and CDR2: SGDLS and YYNGEE. This CDR3 contains 15 residues. Trimming removed 3 bases from V and 0 bases from J; junction bases left unmatched: 4. The CDR3 DNA reads as TGTGCCAGCAGCGCCCAGGGGGCCGTGAACACTGAAGCTTTCTTT. Protein product: CASSAQGAVNTEAFF.

V is TRBV7-3 and J is TRBJ2-1, with TRBD2 identical over 9 bases. The germline V gene encodes CDR1 SGHTA and CDR2 FQGTGA. There are 14 residues in the CDR3. V was pared by 5 bases and J by 8 bases, with 7 bases of the junction left unmatched. The CDR3: CASSVQRGVDEQFF. DNA for the CDR3: TGTGCCAGCAGCGTACAGCGGGGGGTCGATGAGCAGTTCTTC. Supplemented by reference TRBV7-3 and TRBJ2-1, the full variable domain reads GAGVSQTPSNKVTEKGKYVELRCDPISGHTALYWYRQSLGQGPEFLIYFQGTGAADDSGLPNDRFFAVRPEGSVSTLKIQRTERGDSAVYLCASSVQRGVDEQFFGPGTRLTVL.